The 28 T cell receptor beta chains listed next were all sequenced from one sample in a study of blood T cells in healthy people across ages. Alongside a J-beta primer mix, a sample-barcoded 5' primer served in a second PCR lasting about 7 to 12 cycles. Each CDR3 protein gets one entry after TCRdb re-called the 5' RACE reads with MiXCR. Altogether hundreds of thousands of distinct CDR3 sequences are present, about three fifths being singletons, with the ten largest covering roughly 22%. Sequencing was performed on blood. The receptor set was obtained from a man aged 25-45 years in good health.

The rearrangement links TRBV20-1 to TRBJ1-1, with TRBD1 matching 12 bases. This CDR3 comprises 17 residues. CDR1 and CDR2 (germline): DFQATT, SNEGSKA (reference sequence). V was clipped by 6 bases and J by 4 bases; unmatched bases: 15. The CDR3 reads CSASGRDRGLLGTEAFF. The CDR3 nucleotides read TGCAGTGCCTCAGGACGGGACAGGGGGCTTTTGGGCACTGAAGCTTTCTTT.

The V gene is TRBV20-1, the J gene TRBJ1-4; D call uncertain. The length of the CDR3 is 12 residues. V lost 6 bases and J 8 bases, leaving 13 bases between the germline ends. Germline V gives CDR1 DFQATT, CDR2 SNEGSKA (reference sequence). The CDR3 sequence is CSAWTDEEKLFF. The DNA of the CDR3 is TGCAGTGCCTGGACTGACGAGGAAAAACTGTTTTTT.

In its sample, this clonotype was seen many times. The V gene is TRBV7-2, the J gene TRBJ2-5, with 8 bases lining up with TRBD2. V gave up 1 base and J gave up 0 bases; unmatched junction bases: 4. CDR3 length equals 16 residues. Germline lookup yields CDR1 SGHTA and CDR2 FQGNSA. CDR3 nucleotides: TGTGCCAGCAGCTTAGTGGCTAGCGGGCACCAAGAGACCCAGTACTTC. It is translated as CASSLVASGHQETQYF. Combining the CDR3 with reference TRBV7-2 and TRBJ2-5 gives the whole variable domain GAGVSQSPSNKVTEKGKDVELRCDPISGHTALYWYRQSLGQGLEFLIYFQGNSAPDKSGLPSDRFSAERTGGSVSTLTIQRTQQEDSAVYLCASSLVASGHQETQYFGPGTRLLVL.

The V and J genes are TRBV7-2 and TRBJ1-4, with D perhaps TRBD1 (5 bases). Trimming removed 6 bases from V and 0 bases from J, with 14 bases in between. The germline CDR1 and CDR2 sequences are SGHTA and FQGNSA. The CDR3 runs 16 residues. CDR3 sequence: CASRRGSGSTNEKLFF. CDR3 nucleotides: TGTGCCAGCAGGAGGGGCTCAGGCTCAACTAATGAAAAACTGTTTTTT.

J is TRBJ1-5 and V is TRBV7-2; 8 bases map to TRBD1. The CDR3 runs 15 residues. In germline, CDR1 is SGHTA, CDR2 FQGNSA. V shed 6 bases, J shed 3 bases, and the junction held 7 bases outside the gene matches. The CDR3 loop reads CASRRGQGPNQPQHF. The CDR3 bases are TGTGCCAGCAGAAGAGGACAGGGCCCCAATCAGCCCCAGCATTTT.

The rearrangement links TRBV27 to TRBJ2-3; 7 bases line up with TRBD2. The junction had 2 bases not matched to a gene; V was cut back by 6 bases and J by 5 bases. The CDR3 has 12 residues. CDR1 and CDR2 (germline): MNHEY, SMNVEV (reference sequence). CDR3 sequence: CASRGRGDTQYF. For the CDR3, the DNA is TGTGCCAGCAGGGGGAGGGGAGATACGCAGTATTTT.

This sequence joins TRBV29-1 and TRBJ1-1; D call uncertain. The germline CDR1 and CDR2 sequences are SQVTM and ANQGSEA. The CDR3 is made up of 10 amino acids. Trimming removed 7 bases at V and 7 bases at J, with 10 bases between. The CDR3 spells CSARTGEAFF. The CDR3 DNA reads TGCAGCGCTCGGACGGGTGAAGCTTTCTTT.

A single count supports this clonotype. The CDR3: CASRSGQGAGNEQFF. The CDR3 DNA is TGTGCCAGCAGATCCGGTCAGGGGGCTGGTAATGAGCAGTTCTTC. The chain joins TRBV6-5 to TRBJ2-1; 8 bases are a match to TRBD1. The V and J ends lost 6 bases and 7 bases, in that order; junction bases with no gene match: 11. In germline, CDR1 is MNHEY, CDR2 SVGAGI. The CDR3 spans 15 residues.

V is TRBV4-2 and J is TRBJ2-7; D is ambiguous. The V gene's germline CDR1 is LGHNA and CDR2 YNFKEQ. CDR3 length: 14 residues. V lost 5 bases and J lost 5, with 16 bases in between. The CDR3 nucleotides are TGTGCCAGCAGCTCCGGCGAGGTCTTAAACGAGCAGTACTTC. Translated, it gives CASSSGEVLNEQYF.

The chain is built from TRBV20-1 and TRBJ2-1; 7 nucleotides agree with TRBD1. The V gene end was trimmed by 6 bases and the J gene end by 2 bases; junction bases not matched to a gene: 13. CDR1 is DFQATT and CDR2 is SNEGSKA in the germline V gene (reference sequence). The CDR3 runs 16 residues. CDR3 region: CSAPGQRTLTYNEQFF. The CDR3, as DNA: TGCAGTGCGCCGGGACAGAGAACGTTAACCTACAATGAGCAGTTCTTC.

This clonotype was seen only a few times. The rearrangement joins TRBV2 to TRBJ2-1, with D hard to call. The CDR3 extends over 15 amino acids. Trimming stripped 4 bases from V and 4 bases from J, with 14 bases between. Per the germline V gene, CDR1 is SNHLY and CDR2 is FYNNEI. The CDR3 nucleotides are TGTGCCAGCAGTGTCGGCGTGAAGAGTTACAATGAGCAGTTCTTC. Translation gives CASSVGVKSYNEQFF.

In regard to this clonotype: A much bigger clone sits one base away, suggesting this may be a read error. The chain has TRBV7-2 and TRBJ1-1; D remains ambiguous. The length of the CDR3 is 13 residues. V was trimmed by 3 bases and J by 1 base, leaving 6 bases between them. CDR1 and CDR2 from the germline V gene are SGHTA and FQGNSA. The CDR3 DNA reads as TGTGCCAGCAGCTTGATCAGGAACACTGAAGCTTTCTTT. Its protein is CASSLIRNTEAFF. The whole variable domain, filled in from reference TRBV7-2 and TRBJ1-1, reads GAGVSQSPSNKVTEKGKDVELRCDPISGHTALYWYRQSLGQGLEFLIYFQGNSAPDKSGLPSDRFSAERTGGSVSTLTIQRTQQEDSAVYLCASSLIRNTEAFFGQGTRLTVV.

This chain joins TRBV12-3 or TRBV12-4 and TRBJ2-5, with TRBD2 matching 7 bases. The CDR3 is 14 amino acids. The V gene end was trimmed by 3 bases and the J gene end by 5 bases; junction bases not matched to a gene: 6. Here the CDR3 DNA reads TGTGCCAGCAGTTTTGGACTAGGGTTTGAGACCCAGTACTTC. Encoded protein: CASSFGLGFETQYF.

This chain joins TRBV7-9 and TRBJ2-5, with TRBD2 matching over 11 bases. The CDR3 spans 15 residues. Germline V CDR1 and CDR2: SEHNR, FQNEAQ (reference sequence). The J segment lost 4 bases and the V segment lost 1 base, leaving 2 bases of the junction unmatched. In DNA, the CDR3 is TGTGCCAGCAGCTTAGTGGGGACTAGCGGAGAGACCCAGTACTTC. Protein product: CASSLVGTSGETQYF.

This clonotype was detected many times. The CDR3 nucleotides are TGTGCCAGCAGCGTAGGGGGAGATACGCAGTATTTT. Translating gives CASSVGGDTQYF. The chain couples TRBV9 to TRBJ2-3; D not certain. This CDR3 has 12 amino acids. Germline values: CDR1 SGDLS, CDR2 YYNGEE. V lost 0 bases to trimming and J lost 5 bases, with 4 bases between them.

This clonotype was observed many times. The chain uses TRBV5-1 and TRBJ2-3; weak D call: TRBD1 (6 bases). This CDR3 is built from 13 residues. From germline, CDR1 is SGHRS and CDR2 YFSETQ. Trimming removed 3 bases at V and 6 bases at J, with 11 bases between. For the CDR3, the DNA is TGCGCCAGCAGCTCCCAGGGGACCGATACGCAGTATTTT. It specifies CASSSQGTDTQYF.

The V call is TRBV29-1, the J call TRBJ1-2, with D tentatively TRBD1 (6 bases). V shed 4 bases and J shed 8 bases, with 17 bases lying between them. Germline V gene lookup returns CDR1 SQVTM and CDR2 ANQGSEA. The CDR3 spans 13 residues. The DNA for the CDR3 is TGCAGCGTTGTCCGTACAGGGAGCAGCGGCTACACCTTC. Amino acids: CSVVRTGSSGYTF. Variable domain in full (rest from reference TRBV29-1 and TRBJ1-2): SAVISQKPSRDICQRGTSLTIQCQVDSQVTMMFWYRQQPGQSLTLIATANQGSEATYESGFVIDKFPISRPNLTFSTLTVSNMSPEDSSIYLCSVVRTGSSGYTFGSGTRLTVV.

This clonotype was counted a single time. The J gene is TRBJ1-4, the V gene TRBV5-1, with a tentative D call TRBD1 (5 bases). There are 14 residues in the CDR3. V shed 4 bases and J shed 7 bases, with 14 bases lying between them. Germline CDR1 reads SGHRS; CDR2 reads YFSETQ. As DNA, the CDR3 is TGCGCCAGCAGCGGAGGGGATAGAAGTGAAAAACTGTTTTTT. Encoded protein: CASSGGDRSEKLFF.

The chain couples TRBV5-1 to TRBJ2-7; 10 bases fit TRBD1. The length of the CDR3 is 18 residues. Germline CDR1 SGHRS, CDR2 YFSETQ. V lost 2 bases to trimming and J lost 0 bases; unmatched junction nucleotides: 11. CDR3: CASSFDGTGELLSYEQYF. In DNA form, the CDR3 reads TGCGCCAGCAGCTTCGATGGGACAGGGGAACTTCTCTCCTACGAGCAGTACTTC.

This chain uses TRBV6-6 with TRBJ1-2, with 7 nucleotides matching TRBD1. The CDR3 extends over 12 amino acids. Per the germline V gene, CDR1 is MNHNY and CDR2 is SVGAGI (reference sequence). With V trimmed by 6 bases and J by 7 bases, 5 bases remained unmatched. The DNA for the CDR3 is TGTGCCAGCAGCCTGGGACAGTTTGGCTACACCTTC. Residues: CASSLGQFGYTF.

The chain employs TRBV5-1 and TRBJ2-4; TRBD1 matches at 7 bases. The end of the DNA fits TRBJ2-7 better, so the J call may be wrong. CDR1 is SGHRS, CDR2 YFSETQ, per germline. The CDR3 is 16 residues long. CDR3 nucleotides: TGCGCCAGCAGCTTGGTACAGGGGCAAGGCATTTACGAGCAGTACTTC. It codes for CASSLVQGQGIYEQYF.

A remark on this clonotype: One end of the junction does not line up with germline, which may come from a read error. This sequence joins TRBV5-1 and TRBJ2-1; maybe TRBD2 (5 bases). Germline loops: CDR1 SGHRS, CDR2 YFSETQ. This CDR3 is 16 amino acids long. The CDR3 protein is CASSLAQAGSYNEQFF. The CDR3, as DNA: TGCGCTAGCAGCTTGGCCCAGGCGGGCTCCTACAATGAGCAGTTCTTC.

This rearrangement joins TRBV25-1 to TRBJ2-7; the D call may be TRBD1 or TRBD2 (5 bases each). This CDR3 comprises 13 residues. Germline CDR1 is MGHDK and CDR2 is SYGVNS. Trimming pared 3 bases from V and 2 bases from J, leaving 8 bases between. For the CDR3, the DNA is TGTGCCAGCAGTGACGGGGCCACCTACGAGCAGTACTTC. It translates to CASSDGATYEQYF.

This clonotype was picked up a small number of times. J is TRBJ2-1 and V is TRBV19; perhaps TRBD1 as D (5 bases). The DNA end is a closer match to TRBJ2-7, so the J assignment may be wrong. Germline V gives CDR1 LNHDA, CDR2 SQIVND (reference sequence). This CDR3 is 13 amino acids long. The CDR3 bases are TGTGCCAGTAGTCCAGGGCCATACAATGAGCAGTACTTC. Translating gives CASSPGPYNEQYF.

V usage is TRBV20-1 and J usage is TRBJ2-3; TRBD2 agrees at 10 bases. The CDR3 covers 14 residues. The junction had 6 bases not matched to a gene; V was cut back by 6 bases and J by 3 bases. Germline CDR1 is DFQATT and CDR2 is SNEGSKA (reference sequence). This CDR3 is CSAQETSGTDTQYF. The CDR3 region has the DNA TGCAGTGCACAAGAGACTAGCGGGACAGATACGCAGTATTTT.

The rearrangement joins TRBV6-6 to TRBJ2-3; possible D gene TRBD2, 5 bases. Trimming took 0 bases from V and 1 from J, leaving 14 bases between them. This CDR3 has 17 amino acids. Germline V lookup: CDR1 MNHNY, CDR2 SVGAGI (reference sequence). The CDR3 DNA reads as TGTGCCAGCAGTTACTCAGCCCTGTCCGGGGGCACAGATACGCAGTATTTT. This encodes CASSYSALSGGTDTQYF.

This clonotype was seen a single time. The chain combines TRBV11-1 with TRBJ2-1; 8 bases line up with TRBD2. The CDR3 totals 15 residues. The J segment lost 3 bases and the V segment lost 4 bases, leaving 5 bases of the junction unmatched. The germline CDR1 and CDR2 sequences are SGHAT and FQDESV (reference sequence). CDR3 coding DNA: TGTGCCAGCAGCTCCTGGCGGGGGGACTACAATGAGCAGTTCTTC. Translating gives CASSSWRGDYNEQFF. Based on the CDR3 plus reference TRBV11-1 and TRBJ2-1, the full variable domain is EAEVAQSPRYKITEKSQAVAFWCDPISGHATLYWYRQILGQGPELLVQFQDESVVDDSQLPKDRFSAERLKGVDSTLKIQPAELGDSAMYLCASSSWRGDYNEQFFGPGTRLTVL.

In this sample, this clonotype turned up a few times. This sequence joins TRBV7-2 and TRBJ2-7; maybe TRBD1 (6 bases). The germline V and J ends were trimmed by 5 bases and 6 bases, with 17 bases remaining between them. There are 14 residues in the CDR3. Per germline, CDR1 SGHTA and CDR2 FQGNSA. In DNA, the CDR3 is TGTGCCAGCAGCAAGGATTACCAAGGGGGCGAGCAGTACTTC. It codes for CASSKDYQGGEQYF.